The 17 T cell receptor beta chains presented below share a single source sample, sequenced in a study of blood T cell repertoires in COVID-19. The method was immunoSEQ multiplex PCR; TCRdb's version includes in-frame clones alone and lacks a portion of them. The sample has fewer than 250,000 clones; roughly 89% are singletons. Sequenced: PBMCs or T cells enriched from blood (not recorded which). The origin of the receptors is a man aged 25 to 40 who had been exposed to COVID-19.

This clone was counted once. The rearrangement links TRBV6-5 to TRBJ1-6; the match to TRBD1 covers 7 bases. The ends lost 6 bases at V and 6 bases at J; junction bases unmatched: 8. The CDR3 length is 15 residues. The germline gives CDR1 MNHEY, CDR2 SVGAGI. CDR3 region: CASRPDRVGNSPLHF. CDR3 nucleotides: TGTGCCAGCAGGCCCGACAGGGTGGGTAATTCACCCCTCCACTTT.

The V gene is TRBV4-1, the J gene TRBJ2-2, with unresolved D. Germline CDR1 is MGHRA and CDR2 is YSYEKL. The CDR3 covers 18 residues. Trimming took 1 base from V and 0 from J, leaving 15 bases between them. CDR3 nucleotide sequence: TGCGCCAGCAGCCAAGGCTCCTTCGGCGGCCCGAACACCGGGGAGCTGTTTTTT. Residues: CASSQGSFGGPNTGELFF.

The CDR3 DNA reads TGTGCCAGCAGCGCCTCGGGGGGACCCCTCCACTTT. This translates into CASSASGGPLHF. The V and J genes are TRBV7-9 and TRBJ1-6, with D maybe TRBD1 (5 bases). Trimming cost V 5 bases and J 12 bases, with 11 bases left between them. In germline, CDR1 is SEHNR, CDR2 FQNEAQ (reference sequence). The CDR3 runs 12 residues. Drawing the rest from reference TRBV7-9 and TRBJ1-6, the complete variable domain is DTGVSQNPRHKITKRGQNVTFRCDPISEHNRLYWYRQTLGQGPEFLTYFQNEAQLEKSRLLSDRFSAERPKGSFSTLEIQRTEQGDSAMYLCASSASGGPLHFGNGTRLTVT.

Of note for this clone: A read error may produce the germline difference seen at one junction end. The CDR3 sequence is CVSSPLPIGQQSSYNSPLHF. The DNA for the CDR3 is TGTGTCAGCTCACCTCTACCGATCGGACAGCAGAGCTCCTATAATTCACCCCTCCACTTT. The chain joins TRBV18 to TRBJ1-6; the D gene is possibly TRBD1 (6 bases). This CDR3 has 20 residues. The germline V gene encodes CDR1 KGHSH and CDR2 LQKENI.

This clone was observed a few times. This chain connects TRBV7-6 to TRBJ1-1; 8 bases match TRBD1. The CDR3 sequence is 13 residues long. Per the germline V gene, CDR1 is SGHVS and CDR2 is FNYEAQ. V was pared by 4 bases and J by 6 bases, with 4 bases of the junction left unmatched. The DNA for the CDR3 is TGTGCCAGCAGCTCGGACAGGGCATCTGAAGCTTTCTTT. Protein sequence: CASSSDRASEAFF. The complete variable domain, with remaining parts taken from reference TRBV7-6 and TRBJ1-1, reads GAGVSQSPRYKVTKRGQDVALRCDPISGHVSLYWYRQALGQGPEFLTYFNYEAQQDKSGLPNDRFSAERPEGSISTLTIQRTEQRDSAMYRCASSSDRASEAFFGQGTRLTVV.

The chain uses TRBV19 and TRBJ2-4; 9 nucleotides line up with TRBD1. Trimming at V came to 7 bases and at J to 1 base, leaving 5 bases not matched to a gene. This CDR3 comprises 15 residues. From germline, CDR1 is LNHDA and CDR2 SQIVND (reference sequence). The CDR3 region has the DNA TGTGCCAGTAAAACAGGGGGCGCCGCCAAAAACATTCAGTACTTC. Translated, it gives CASKTGGAAKNIQYF.

CDR3 loop: CASSQDQQFSQPQHF. In DNA form, the CDR3 reads TGCGCCAGCAGCCAAGATCAACAGTTCAGTCAGCCCCAGCATTTT. The rearrangement uses TRBV4-1 and TRBJ1-5, with D unclear. In germline, CDR1 is MGHRA, CDR2 YSYEKL. This CDR3 spans 15 amino acids. Trimming removed 0 bases from V and 6 bases from J, with 12 bases in between.

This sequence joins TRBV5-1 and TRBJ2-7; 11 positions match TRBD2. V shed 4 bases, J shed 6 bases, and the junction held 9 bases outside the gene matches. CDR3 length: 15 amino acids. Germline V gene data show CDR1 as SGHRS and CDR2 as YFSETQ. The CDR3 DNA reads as TGCGCCAGCAGCGAACTACTAGCGGGGGTGGGCGAGCAGTACTTC. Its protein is CASSELLAGVGEQYF.

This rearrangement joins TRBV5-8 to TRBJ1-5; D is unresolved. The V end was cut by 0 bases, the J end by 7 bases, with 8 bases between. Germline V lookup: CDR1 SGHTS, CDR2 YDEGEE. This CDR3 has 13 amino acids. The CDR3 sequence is CASSLGAGQPQHF. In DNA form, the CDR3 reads TGTGCCAGCAGCTTGGGTGCCGGGCAGCCCCAGCATTTT.

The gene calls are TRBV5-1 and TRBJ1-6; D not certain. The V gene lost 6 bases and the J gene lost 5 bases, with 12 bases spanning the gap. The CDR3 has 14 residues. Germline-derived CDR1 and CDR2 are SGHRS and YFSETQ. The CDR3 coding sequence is TGCGCCAGCAAGAGTGAGGGTCATAATTCACCCCTCCACTTT. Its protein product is CASKSEGHNSPLHF.

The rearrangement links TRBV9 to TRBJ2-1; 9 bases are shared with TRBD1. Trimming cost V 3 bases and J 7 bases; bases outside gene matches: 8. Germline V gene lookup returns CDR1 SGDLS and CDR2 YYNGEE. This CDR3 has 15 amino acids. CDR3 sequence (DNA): TGTGCCAGCAGCGCTGGGACAGGGAGGTCTAATGAGCAGTTCTTC. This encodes CASSAGTGRSNEQFF.

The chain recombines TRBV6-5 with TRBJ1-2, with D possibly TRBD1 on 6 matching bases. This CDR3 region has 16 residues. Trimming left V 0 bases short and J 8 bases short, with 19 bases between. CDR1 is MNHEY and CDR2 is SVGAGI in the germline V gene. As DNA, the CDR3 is TGTGCCAGCAGTTACTCGAGGGGGGGGGCGTTAAGAGGCTACACCTTC. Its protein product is CASSYSRGGALRGYTF.

Here the CDR3 DNA reads TGCAGCGTTCCGGGGACAGGATCCTACGAGCAGTACTTC. Residues: CSVPGTGSYEQYF. This chain connects TRBV29-1 to TRBJ2-7, with 8 bases matching TRBD1. V was clipped by 5 bases and J by 1 base; unmatched bases: 4. Germline loops: CDR1 SQVTM, CDR2 ANQGSEA. The CDR3 loop spans 13 amino acids.

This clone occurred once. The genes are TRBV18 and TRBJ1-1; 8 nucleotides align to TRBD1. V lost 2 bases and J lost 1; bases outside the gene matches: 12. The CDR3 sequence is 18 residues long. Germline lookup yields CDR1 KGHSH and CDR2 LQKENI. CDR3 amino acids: CASSPTLRTGMSNTEAFF. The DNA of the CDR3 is TGTGCCAGCTCACCAACCCTCAGGACAGGGATGTCGAACACTGAAGCTTTCTTT.

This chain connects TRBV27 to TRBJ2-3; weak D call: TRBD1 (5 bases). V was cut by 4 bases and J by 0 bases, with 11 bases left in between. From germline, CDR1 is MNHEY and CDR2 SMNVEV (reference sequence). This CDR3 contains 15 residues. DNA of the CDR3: TGTGCCAGCAGTTCACAGGTCTTGAGCACAGATACGCAGTATTTT. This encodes CASSSQVLSTDTQYF.

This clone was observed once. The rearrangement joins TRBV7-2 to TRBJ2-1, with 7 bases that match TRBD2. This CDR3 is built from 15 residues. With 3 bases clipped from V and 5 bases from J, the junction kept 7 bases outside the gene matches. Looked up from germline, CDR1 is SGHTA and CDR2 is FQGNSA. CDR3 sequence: CASSLRLAENNEQFF. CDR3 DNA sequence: TGTGCCAGCAGCTTGCGGCTAGCGGAAAACAATGAGCAGTTCTTC. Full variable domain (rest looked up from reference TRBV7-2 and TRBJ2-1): GAGVSQSPSNKVTEKGKDVELRCDPISGHTALYWYRQSLGQGLEFLIYFQGNSAPDKSGLPSDRFSAERTGGSVSTLTIQRTQQEDSAVYLCASSLRLAENNEQFFGPGTRLTVL.

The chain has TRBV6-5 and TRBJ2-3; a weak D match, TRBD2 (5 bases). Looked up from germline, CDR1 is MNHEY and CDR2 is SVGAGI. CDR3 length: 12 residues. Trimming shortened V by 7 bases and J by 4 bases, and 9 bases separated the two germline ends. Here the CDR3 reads CASIWGADTQYF. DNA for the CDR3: TGTGCCAGCATCTGGGGAGCAGATACGCAGTATTTT.